The rows below give T cell receptor beta chains drawn from one sample of a study of blood T cell repertoires in COVID-19. Method: immunoSEQ multiplex PCR; TCRdb's copy keeps in-frame clones and lacks some. In the table there are 65,000 to 85,000 clones, 85% to 90% of which are singletons. Specimen: peripheral blood. These receptors all come from a man aged 45 to 65 with acute or convalescent COVID-19. CDR3s leave out the opening cysteine and the closing phenylalanine or tryptophan. A row's size may be missing; if present it is once, few, many or a size class.

ASSYTSGSTDTQY,TRBV7-9,TRBJ2-3,many
ASSKTAGTSGVNTGELF,TRBV7-9,TRBJ2-2,-
ASSLGLGAIGYT,TRBV7-2,TRBJ1-2,-
ASRLRDTQY,TRBV28,TRBJ2-3,-
ASSDSPGTGGVEQF,TRBV6-4,TRBJ2-1,-
ASTVQGTGELF,TRBV2,TRBJ2-2,-
ASSLTPPNSPLH,TRBV5-4,TRBJ1-6,-
ASSWDSYEQY,TRBV28,TRBJ2-7,-
AITGLHNYNSPLH,TRBV2,TRBJ1-6,-
ASSPRTGDGYGYT,TRBV18,TRBJ1-2,-
ASPYSDKQF,TRBV10-1,TRBJ2-1,once
ASSRQGAPTGELF,TRBV6-5,TRBJ2-2,-
ASSPRILYSGANVLT,TRBV7-9,TRBJ2-6,-
ASSRAGDGAGELF,TRBV7-3,TRBJ2-2,-
ASRRGTMNTEAF,TRBV6-6,TRBJ1-1,-
ATTGRDTEAF,TRBV24-1,TRBJ1-1,-
ASTLLGLAGGPDTQY,TRBV27,TRBJ2-3,-
ASKGQGGGELF,TRBV28,TRBJ2-2,-
ASSPPPGDRANSPLH,TRBV28,TRBJ1-6,-
ASSRRTSGTTDTQY,TRBV5-4,TRBJ2-3,-
ASAEQGDGYT,TRBV2,TRBJ1-2,-
ASSRGGSSPLH,TRBV7-9,TRBJ1-6,-
ASTYSSGAYGYT,TRBV6-2/TRBV6-3,TRBJ1-2,-
AWREGFNQPQH,TRBV30,TRBJ1-5,-
ASSLVPEGGYT,TRBV11-2,TRBJ1-2,-
ASSYSSGEVNIQY,TRBV6-5,TRBJ2-4,-
AISLTGDTEAF,TRBV10-3,TRBJ1-1,-
ASSPGGQPTEAF,TRBV18,TRBJ1-1,-
ASSLGTGLYEQY,TRBV5-1,TRBJ2-7,-
ASSPYRTDTQY,TRBV18,TRBJ2-3,-
ASSIGTPYGYT,TRBV13,TRBJ1-2,-
ASSIWGGSGRGNEQF,TRBV19,TRBJ2-1,-